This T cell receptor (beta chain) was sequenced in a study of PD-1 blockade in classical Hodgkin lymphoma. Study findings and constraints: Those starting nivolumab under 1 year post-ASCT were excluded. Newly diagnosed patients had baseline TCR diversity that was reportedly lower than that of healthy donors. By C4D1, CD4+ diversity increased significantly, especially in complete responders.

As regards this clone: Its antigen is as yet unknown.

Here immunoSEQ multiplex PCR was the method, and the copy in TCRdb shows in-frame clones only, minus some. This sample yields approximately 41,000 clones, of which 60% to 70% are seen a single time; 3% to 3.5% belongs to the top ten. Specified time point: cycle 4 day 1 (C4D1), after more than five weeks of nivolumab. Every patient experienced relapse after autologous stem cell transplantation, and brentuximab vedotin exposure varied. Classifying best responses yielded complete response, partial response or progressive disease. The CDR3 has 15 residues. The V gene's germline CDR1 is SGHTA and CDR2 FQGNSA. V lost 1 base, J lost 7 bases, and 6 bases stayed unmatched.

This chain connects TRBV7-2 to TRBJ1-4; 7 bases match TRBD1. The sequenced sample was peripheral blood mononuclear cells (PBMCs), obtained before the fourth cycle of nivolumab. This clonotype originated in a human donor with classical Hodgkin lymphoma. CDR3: CASSLVVRGAEKLFF. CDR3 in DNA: TGTGCCAGCAGCTTAGTGGTCAGGGGGGCTGAAAAACTGTTTTTT.